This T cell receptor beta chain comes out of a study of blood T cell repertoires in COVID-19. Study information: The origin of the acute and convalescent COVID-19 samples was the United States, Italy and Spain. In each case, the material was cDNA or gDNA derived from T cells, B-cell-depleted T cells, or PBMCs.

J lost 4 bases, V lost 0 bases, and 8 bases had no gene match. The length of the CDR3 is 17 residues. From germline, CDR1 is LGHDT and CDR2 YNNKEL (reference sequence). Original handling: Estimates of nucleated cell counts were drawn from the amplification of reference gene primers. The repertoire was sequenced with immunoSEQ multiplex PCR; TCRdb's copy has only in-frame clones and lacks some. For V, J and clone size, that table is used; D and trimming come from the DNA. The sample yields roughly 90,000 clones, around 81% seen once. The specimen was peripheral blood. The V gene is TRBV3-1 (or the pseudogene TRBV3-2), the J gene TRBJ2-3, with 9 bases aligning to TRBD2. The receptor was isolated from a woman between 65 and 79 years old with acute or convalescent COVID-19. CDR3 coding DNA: TGTGCCAGCAGCCAAGAGTTGCTAGCGGGAATGGCAGATACGCAGTATTTT. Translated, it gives CASSQELLAGMADTQYF.